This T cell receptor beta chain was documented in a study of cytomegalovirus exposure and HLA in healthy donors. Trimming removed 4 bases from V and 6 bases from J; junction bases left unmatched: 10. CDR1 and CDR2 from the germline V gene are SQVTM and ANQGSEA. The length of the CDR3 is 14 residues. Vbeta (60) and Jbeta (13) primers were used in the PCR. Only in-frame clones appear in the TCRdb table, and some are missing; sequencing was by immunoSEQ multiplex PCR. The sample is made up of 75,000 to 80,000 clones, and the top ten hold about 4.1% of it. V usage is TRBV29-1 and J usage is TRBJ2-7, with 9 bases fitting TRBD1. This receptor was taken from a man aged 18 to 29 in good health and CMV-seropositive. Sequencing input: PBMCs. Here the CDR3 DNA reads TGCAGCGTTGGGTTAGACACAGGGGGCGGCGAGCAGTACTTC. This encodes CSVGLDTGGGEQYF.